These 16 T cell receptor beta chains were sequenced from one sample in a study of OX40 agonist ivuxolimab in advanced cancers. Sequenced by immunoSEQ multiplex PCR; TCRdb stores in-frame clones only, minus some. The sample shows approximately 40,000 clones, over 75% of them seen only once. Sequenced material: CD4+ or CD8+ T cells sorted from blood, taken in a trial of the OX40 agonist ivuxolimab. Receptor source: an adult with an advanced solid tumor such as melanoma, head and neck, liver or kidney cancer.

This clone appeared a few times. J is TRBJ2-5 and V is TRBV19; weak D call: TRBD2 (6 bases). This CDR3 has 14 amino acids. Between the trimmed V and J ends, which lost 6 bases and 1 base, there was a span of 12 bases. Germline CDR1 and CDR2: LNHDA and SQIVND (reference sequence). CDR3 residues: CASRLGGTQETQYF. CDR3 DNA sequence: TGTGCCAGTAGATTAGGCGGGACCCAAGAGACCCAGTACTTC.

The chain joins TRBV30 to TRBJ2-5; no definite D call. Per the germline V gene, CDR1 is GTSNPN and CDR2 is SVGIG (reference sequence). Trimming took off 2 bases at V and 4 bases at J, with 17 bases between the two ends. The CDR3 covers 15 residues. The CDR3 DNA is TGTGCCTGGAGTCCCTCCCCTCCTAGGACAGAGACCCAGTACTTC. Amino acid sequence: CAWSPSPPRTETQYF.

The chain links TRBV5-8 to TRBJ2-7; D call uncertain. The CDR3 consists of 11 residues. Per the germline V gene, CDR1 is SGHTS and CDR2 is YDEGEE. V lost 0 bases and J 3 bases, leaving 1 base between the germline ends. In nucleotides, the CDR3 is TGTGCCAGCAGCTTGGACTACGAGCAGTACTTC. Encoded protein: CASSLDYEQYF.

V and J are TRBV28 and TRBJ1-2; 9 nucleotides agree with TRBD1. This CDR3 contains 16 residues. CDR1 and CDR2 (germline): MDHEN, SYDVKM. Losses at the gene ends were 4 bases for V and 4 bases for J; bases not matched to a gene: 10. The CDR3 nucleotides read TGTGCCAGCAGTTCCCGCGGACAGGGGTTAGGCTATGGCTACACCTTC. This codes for CASSSRGQGLGYGYTF.

DNA of the CDR3: TGTGCCAGCAGTGCGGGACTAGCGGGAGGGTTCGAGCAGTTCTTC. Its translation is CASSAGLAGGFEQFF. The chain carries TRBV2 and TRBJ2-1, with TRBD2 matching 16 bases. The V gene's germline CDR1 is SNHLY and CDR2 FYNNEI. The CDR3 totals 15 residues. The junction had 4 bases not matched to a gene; V was cut back by 4 bases and J by 10 bases.

A single count supports this clone. The V and J genes are TRBV7-6 and TRBJ2-5; 8 bases line up with TRBD2. CDR3 length: 14 amino acids. CDR1 and CDR2 from the germline V gene are SGHVS and FNYEAQ. V lost 7 bases, J lost 5 bases, and 9 bases stayed unmatched. The CDR3 DNA is TGTGCCAGCACCGAAGCGGGAGAGGGGGAGACCCAGTACTTC. It yields the protein CASTEAGEGETQYF.

There are a few counts of this clone. The V gene is TRBV18, the J gene TRBJ2-1; D possibly matches TRBD1 or TRBD2 (6 bases each). This CDR3 contains 12 residues. The germline CDR1 and CDR2 sequences are KGHSH and LQKENI. The V and J ends lost 2 bases and 9 bases respectively, with 8 bases between them. The CDR3 is CASSPGGLEQFF. The CDR3 DNA reads TGTGCCAGCTCACCAGGGGGGCTTGAGCAGTTCTTC.

V usage is TRBV7-9 and J usage is TRBJ2-7; D could derive from TRBD1 or TRBD2 (5 bases each). Trimming stripped 2 bases from V and 0 bases from J, with 11 bases between. The germline V gene encodes CDR1 SEHNR and CDR2 FQNEAQ (reference sequence). The CDR3 is made up of 15 amino acids. The CDR3 spells CASSLSWGPSYEQYF. The CDR3 region has the DNA TGTGCCAGCAGCTTATCCTGGGGACCCTCCTACGAGCAGTACTTC.

This chain joins TRBV28 and TRBJ1-2; perhaps TRBD1 as D (6 bases). Between the trimmed V and J ends, which lost 6 bases and 4 bases, there was a span of 12 bases. This CDR3 is built from 13 residues. Germline CDR1 and CDR2: MDHEN and SYDVKM. CDR3 nucleotides: TGTGCCAGCAGAACAGGGTCAGTCTATGGCTACACCTTC. Its protein product is CASRTGSVYGYTF.

The chain combines TRBV9 with TRBJ2-1, with 12 bases aligning to TRBD2. Germline assignment: CDR1 SGDLS and CDR2 YYNGEE. Trimming took 0 bases from V and 8 from J; bases not matched to a gene: 15. CDR3 length: 19 amino acids. The DNA for the CDR3 is TGTGCCAGCAGCGTAGCCCCACCTAGCGGGAGGGCGATAGTGTATGAGCAGTTCTTC. It translates to CASSVAPPSGRAIVYEQFF.

The chain links TRBV28 to TRBJ2-7, with 7 nucleotides matching TRBD1. Germline CDR1 MDHEN, CDR2 SYDVKM. The junction had 7 bases not matched to a gene; V was cut back by 7 bases and J by 1 base. The CDR3 extends over 14 amino acids. CDR3 protein: CASTERQGSYEQYF. The CDR3 coding sequence is TGTGCCAGCACCGAACGACAGGGATCCTACGAGCAGTACTTC. The full variable domain, completed using reference TRBV28 and TRBJ2-7, is DVKVTQSSRYLVKRTGEKVFLECVQDMDHENMFWYRQDPGLGLRLIYFSYDVKMKEKGDIPEGYSVSREKKERFSLILESASTNQTSMYLCASTERQGSYEQYFGPGTRLTVT.

The genes are TRBV7-6 and TRBJ2-5; D not certain. The length of the CDR3 is 13 residues. V was clipped by 1 base and J by 4 bases, with 7 bases between them. Germline V gene data show CDR1 as SGHVS and CDR2 as FNYEAQ. The DNA of the CDR3 is TGTGCCAGCAGCTTAGTTTATGGAGAGACCCAGTACTTC. Translating gives CASSLVYGETQYF.

This chain links TRBV9 with TRBJ2-6; D could derive from TRBD1 or TRBD2 (5 bases each). V shed 4 bases and J shed 2 bases, with 10 bases lying between them. CDR1 is SGDLS and CDR2 is YYNGEE in the germline V gene. There are 15 residues in the CDR3. CDR3 residues: CASSPGATGANVLTF. The CDR3 nucleotides are TGTGCCAGCAGCCCCGGGGCTACTGGGGCCAACGTCCTGACTTTC. Variable domain in full (rest from reference TRBV9 and TRBJ2-6): DSGVTQTPKHLITATGQRVTLRCSPRSGDLSVYWYQQSLDQGLQFLIQYYNGEERAKGNILERFSAQQFPDLHSELNLSSLELGDSALYFCASSPGATGANVLTFGAGSRLTVL.

The gene calls are TRBV5-1 and TRBJ1-1; 8 bases are shared with TRBD1. V shed 1 base and J 1 base; nucleotides not matched to a gene: 15. Germline V lookup: CDR1 SGHRS, CDR2 YFSETQ. CDR3 size: 19 residues. CDR3 DNA: TGCGCCAGCAGCTTGTCCAGGGGGCGTTTCGGGTCTGGGAACACTGAAGCTTTCTTT. Translated, it gives CASSLSRGRFGSGNTEAFF. Complete variable domain (other parts from reference TRBV5-1 and TRBJ1-1): KAGVTQTPRYLIKTRGQQVTLSCSPISGHRSVSWYQQTPGQGLQFLFEYFSETQRNKGNFPGRFSGRQFSNSRSEMNVSTLELGDSALYLCASSLSRGRFGSGNTEAFFGQGTRLTVV.

The chain is built from TRBV7-3 and TRBJ2-1, with D unresolved. The CDR3 has 15 amino acids. V was pared by 2 bases and J by 6 bases, with 14 bases between. The germline gives CDR1 SGHTA, CDR2 FQGTGA. The CDR3 sequence is CASSLEGFYSNEQFF. CDR3 nucleotides: TGTGCCAGCAGCTTAGAAGGGTTTTATTCCAATGAGCAGTTCTTC.

The chain recombines TRBV6-5 with TRBJ1-5, with a weak D call TRBD1 (6 bases). The CDR3 loop spans 16 amino acids. Trimming removed 4 bases at V and 4 bases at J, with 17 bases between. CDR1 is MNHEY, CDR2 SVGAGI, per germline. Here the CDR3 reads CASSSKQGIGNQPQHF. As DNA, the CDR3 is TGTGCCAGCAGTTCGAAACAGGGAATCGGTAATCAGCCCCAGCATTTT.